Listed here is a single T cell receptor (beta chain). The data were obtained in a study of blood T cell repertoires in COVID-19. The V end was cut by 1 base, the J end by 0 bases, with 8 bases between. Germline V lookup: CDR1 SGHNT, CDR2 YENEEA. The CDR3 consists of 15 residues. The data were produced by immunoSEQ multiplex PCR, yet TCRdb's version contains in-frame clones alone and is incomplete. The sample consists of about 300,000 clones, about 89% of them appearing once. The specimen sequenced was peripheral blood. The receptor comes from a man aged 18 to 35 who had recovered from COVID-19. The J gene is TRBJ2-3, the V gene TRBV11-3; D unresolved. The CDR3 reads CASSLGAPSTDTQYF. The DNA of the CDR3 is TGTGCCAGCAGCTTAGGGGCTCCTAGCACAGATACGCAGTATTTT. The whole variable domain, remainder taken from reference TRBV11-3 and TRBJ2-3, is EAGVVQSPRYKIIEKKQPVAFWCNPISGHNTLYWYLQNLGQGPELLIRYENEEAVDDSQLPKDRFSAERLKGVDSTLKIQPAELGDSAVYLCASSLGAPSTDTQYFGPGTRLTVL.